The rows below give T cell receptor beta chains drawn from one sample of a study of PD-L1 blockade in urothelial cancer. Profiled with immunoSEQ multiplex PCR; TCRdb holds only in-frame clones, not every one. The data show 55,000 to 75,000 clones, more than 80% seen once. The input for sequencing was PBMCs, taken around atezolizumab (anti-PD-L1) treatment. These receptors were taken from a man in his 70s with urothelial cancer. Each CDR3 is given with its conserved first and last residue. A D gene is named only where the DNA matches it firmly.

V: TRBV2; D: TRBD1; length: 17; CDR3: CASSLDRGDPPLDGYTF
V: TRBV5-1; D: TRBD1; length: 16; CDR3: CASSPGQLATNEKLFF
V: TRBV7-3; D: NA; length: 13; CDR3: CASSFSMNTEAFF
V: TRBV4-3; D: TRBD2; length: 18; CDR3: CASSPLGLAGGETDTQYF
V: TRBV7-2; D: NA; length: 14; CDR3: CASSLVDYYNEQFF
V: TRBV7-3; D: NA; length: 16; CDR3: CASSLVGTPNTGELFF
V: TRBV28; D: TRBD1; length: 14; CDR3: CASSPGQGGYGYTF
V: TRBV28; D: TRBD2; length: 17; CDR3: CASSSRTSGSLIDTQYF
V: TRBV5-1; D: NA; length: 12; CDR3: CASRTEIGEQYF
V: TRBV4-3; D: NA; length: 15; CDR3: CASSQERESNTEAFF
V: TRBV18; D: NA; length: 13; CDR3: CASSGRGDTEAFF
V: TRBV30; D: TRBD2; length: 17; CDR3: CAWSGTSGRRVTGELFF
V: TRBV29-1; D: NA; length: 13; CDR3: CSATGGGYTEAFF
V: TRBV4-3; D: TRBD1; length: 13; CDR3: CASSPGTVGGYTF
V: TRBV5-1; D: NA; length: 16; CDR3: CASSLVSGMELGGYTF
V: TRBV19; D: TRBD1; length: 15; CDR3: CASSRTGPPLTEAFF
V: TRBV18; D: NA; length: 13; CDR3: CASSTSTTDTQYF
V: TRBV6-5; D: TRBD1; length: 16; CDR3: CASSYPGSGTGGRAFF
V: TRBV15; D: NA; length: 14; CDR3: CATSRDRTLYEQYF
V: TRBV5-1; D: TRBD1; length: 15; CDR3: CASSVQGARNTEAFF
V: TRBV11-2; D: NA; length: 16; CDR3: CASSPRHLRSYNEQFF
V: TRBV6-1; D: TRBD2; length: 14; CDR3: CASSTSGRHETQYF
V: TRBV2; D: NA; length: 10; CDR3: CASSNYEQYF
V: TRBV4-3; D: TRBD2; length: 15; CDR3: CASSLGLAGTYEQYF
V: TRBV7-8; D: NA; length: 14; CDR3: CASSPRGYDTEAFF
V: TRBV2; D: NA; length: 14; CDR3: CASREETGFETQYF
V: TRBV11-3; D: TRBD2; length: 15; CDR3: CASSSWTGGGNIQYF
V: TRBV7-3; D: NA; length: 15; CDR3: CASSLNGHLETELFF
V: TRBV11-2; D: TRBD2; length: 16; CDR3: CASSLKAGGLENEQFF